These 28 T cell receptor beta chains were sequenced from one sample in a study of blood T cell repertoires in COVID-19. The data were produced by immunoSEQ multiplex PCR, yet TCRdb's version contains in-frame clones alone and is incomplete. This sample carries around 280,000 clones, 89% of them seen once, and the ten largest clones take about 1.8%. The specimen was PBMCs or T cells enriched from blood (not recorded which). The receptors were sampled from a middle-aged woman who had recovered from COVID-19.

This chain connects TRBV27 to TRBJ1-2; 9 nucleotides agree with TRBD1. CDR1 and CDR2 from the germline V gene are MNHEY and SMNVEV (reference sequence). V was pared by 2 bases and J by 8 bases, with 6 bases of the junction left unmatched. The CDR3 runs to 14 residues. This CDR3 reads CASSLGDREGGYTF. The CDR3 DNA reads TGTGCCAGCAGTTTAGGGGACAGGGAGGGCGGCTACACCTTC.

The J gene is TRBJ1-2, the V gene TRBV19, with D possibly being TRBD1 (6 bases). Between the trimmed V and J ends, which lost 4 bases and 7 bases, there was a span of 19 bases. Per germline, CDR1 LNHDA and CDR2 SQIVND (reference sequence). The CDR3 is 15 amino acids. DNA for the CDR3: TGTGCCAGTAGTACAAGACAGGACCCCTCACGTGGCTACACCTTC. As protein: CASSTRQDPSRGYTF.

The chain is built from TRBV9 and TRBJ2-3, with a tentative D call TRBD2 (7 bases). Germline V gene sequence: CDR1 SGDLS, CDR2 YYNGEE. The V end lost 0 bases, the J end lost 2 bases, and 13 bases lay between the germline ends. This CDR3 is built from 16 residues. This CDR3 is CASSVGAGADTDTQYF. CDR3 sequence (DNA): TGTGCCAGCAGCGTAGGGGCGGGGGCCGACACAGATACGCAGTATTTT.

The V and J genes are TRBV27 and TRBJ1-4; D is perhaps TRBD1 (6 bases). Deletions cut 8 bases from V and 14 bases from J, with 15 bases between. Germline loops: CDR1 MNHEY, CDR2 SMNVEV (reference sequence). This CDR3 is 11 amino acids long. CDR3 sequence reads: CASGLGQFLFF. CDR3 bases: TGTGCCAGCGGACTAGGACAGTTTCTGTTTTTT.

V is TRBV9 and J is TRBJ1-4; TRBD1 matches 10 bases. Trimming took 2 bases from V and 5 from J; bases not matched to a gene: 3. The CDR3 runs 15 residues. Germline CDR1 reads SGDLS; CDR2 reads YYNGEE. CDR3 DNA sequence: TGTGCCAGCAGCGTTGACAGGGGGCGAAATGAAAAACTGTTTTTT. It encodes CASSVDRGRNEKLFF.

The chain carries TRBV7-8 and TRBJ2-2; 11 bases are shared with TRBD2. V shed 4 bases and J 4 bases; nucleotides not matched to a gene: 5. Germline CDR1 SGHVS, CDR2 FQNEAQ. The CDR3 runs to 16 residues. The CDR3 loop reads CASSSVAGGPTGELFF. Written as DNA, the CDR3 is TGTGCCAGCAGCTCCGTAGCGGGGGGGCCCACCGGGGAGCTGTTTTTT.

CDR3 DNA: TGTGCCAGCTCACCTCGGGGACAGAGAGAGACCCAGTACTTC. It encodes CASSPRGQRETQYF. This chain links TRBV18 with TRBJ2-5; TRBD1 aligns across 7 bases. CDR3 size: 14 residues. V lost 3 bases, J lost 4 bases, and 5 bases stayed unmatched. CDR1 KGHSH and CDR2 LQKENI come from the germline V gene.

The V and J genes are TRBV7-9 and TRBJ1-2; 9 positions match TRBD1. There are 13 residues in the CDR3. Germline-derived CDR1 and CDR2 are SEHNR and FQNEAQ (reference sequence). The V gene end was trimmed by 3 bases and the J gene end by 6 bases; junction bases not matched to a gene: 2. The CDR3 reads CASSFTGGNGYTF. DNA for the CDR3: TGTGCCAGCAGCTTTACAGGGGGCAATGGCTACACCTTC.

CDR3 in DNA: TGTGCCAGCAGCTGGGGACAGGACACCTTC. Translated, it gives CASSWGQDTF. The V call is TRBV5-8, the J call TRBJ1-2, with TRBD1 matching over 8 bases. This CDR3 is built from 10 residues. J lost 12 bases, V lost 3 bases, and 1 base had no gene match. Germline values: CDR1 SGHTS, CDR2 YDEGEE.

Written as DNA, the CDR3 is TGTGCCAGCAGTGATACAGGGACCCCTCTCACTTCGGATGGCTACACCTTC. This gives the protein CASSDTGTPLTSDGYTF. V usage is TRBV2 and J usage is TRBJ1-2; maybe TRBD1 (6 bases). The CDR3 is made up of 17 amino acids. Trimming removed 3 bases at V and 6 bases at J, with 23 bases between. Per the germline V gene, CDR1 is SNHLY and CDR2 is FYNNEI. Using reference TRBV2 and TRBJ1-2 for the parts outside the CDR3, the full variable domain is EPEVTQTPSHQVTQMGQEVILRCVPISNHLYFYWYRQILGQKVEFLVSFYNNEISEKSEIFDDQFSVERPDGSNFTLKIRSTKLEDSAMYFCASSDTGTPLTSDGYTFGSGTRLTVV.

This clone was picked up one time. The rearrangement links TRBV3-1 (or the pseudogene TRBV3-2) to TRBJ1-4; no firm D call. V lost 5 bases and J lost 0, with 7 bases in between. The germline gives CDR1 LGHDT, CDR2 YNNKEL (reference sequence). The CDR3 is made up of 14 amino acids. The CDR3 bases are TGTGCCAGCAGCTCCGGTCCAACTAATGAAAAACTGTTTTTT. Residues: CASSSGPTNEKLFF.

The chain has TRBV5-1 and TRBJ2-5; 12 positions match TRBD2. Per germline, CDR1 SGHRS and CDR2 YFSETQ. Losses at the gene ends were 4 bases for V and 4 bases for J; bases not matched to a gene: 2. The CDR3 has 14 residues. This CDR3 reads CASSVLAGGETQYF. CDR3 in DNA: TGCGCCAGCAGCGTACTAGCGGGGGGAGAGACCCAGTACTTC.

This clone turned up a few times. CDR3 protein: CASSQTGDGTDTQYF. CDR3 DNA: TGTGCCAGCAGTCAGACAGGGGATGGTACAGATACGCAGTATTTT. This chain connects TRBV11-2 to TRBJ2-3, with 8 bases lining up with TRBD1. From germline, CDR1 is SGHAT and CDR2 FQNNGV. The V gene end was trimmed by 6 bases and the J gene end by 3 bases; junction bases not matched to a gene: 8. This CDR3 has 15 residues.

The V and J genes are TRBV14 and TRBJ1-2, with TRBD1 matching 9 bases. V dropped 3 bases and J dropped 6; count of bases not matched to a gene: 11. There are 16 residues in the CDR3. Looked up from germline, CDR1 is SGHDN and CDR2 is FVKESK. The CDR3 DNA sequence: TGTGCCAGCAGCCAGCCCCTCGGGAGACAGGGGGATGGCTACACCTTC. Its translation is CASSQPLGRQGDGYTF.

This clone was seen only once. This chain joins TRBV30 and TRBJ1-1, with D unclear. Germline CDR1 GTSNPN, CDR2 SVGIG (reference sequence). V lost 1 base to trimming and J lost 4 bases, with 7 bases between them. CDR3 length equals 12 residues. CDR3 nucleotides: TGTGCCTGGAGTGAGATCGGCACTGAAGCTTTCTTT. Protein: CAWSEIGTEAFF.

The chain is built from TRBV5-3 and TRBJ2-1; 11 bases match TRBD2. TRBV5-3 is an ORF for which the function is uncertain. This CDR3 comprises 21 residues. The trim removed 1 base at V and 0 bases at J, leaving 15 bases unmatched. CDR3 nucleotides: TGTGCCAGAAGCTTGAGGCAGGATACTAGCGGGAGACCACCCTCCTACAATGAGCAGTTCTTC. It is translated as CARSLRQDTSGRPPSYNEQFF.

This chain joins TRBV7-9 and TRBJ1-5; no definite D call. The CDR3 loop spans 12 amino acids. V lost 5 bases, J lost 5 bases, and 7 bases lay in between. In germline, CDR1 is SEHNR, CDR2 FQNEAQ (reference sequence). The CDR3: CASSPGDQPQHF. The CDR3 nucleotides read TGTGCCAGCAGCCCCGGGGATCAGCCCCAGCATTTT.

The rearrangement links TRBV15 to TRBJ1-5; D unresolved. CDR1 is LNHNV and CDR2 is YYDKDF in the germline V gene (reference sequence). V was shortened by 2 bases and J by 5 bases, with 13 bases between the two germline ends. The CDR3 sequence is 15 residues long. CDR3 in DNA: TGTGCCACCAGCAGAAATATCAGGAAGGATCAGCCCCAGCATTTT. Residues: CATSRNIRKDQPQHF.

V usage is TRBV3-1 (or the pseudogene TRBV3-2) and J usage is TRBJ2-3, with TRBD2 identical over 13 bases. Trimming at V came to 4 bases and at J to 0 bases, leaving 4 bases not matched to a gene. Germline V gene sequence: CDR1 LGHDT, CDR2 YNNKEL (reference sequence). The CDR3 length is 17 residues. In DNA form, the CDR3 reads TGTGCCAGCAGCCCTAGGACTAGCGGGGGTAGCACAGATACGCAGTATTTT. Amino acids: CASSPRTSGGSTDTQYF.

This clone was observed a single time. The rearrangement uses TRBV30 and TRBJ1-2; 7 bases line up with TRBD1. V dropped 3 bases and J dropped 6; count of bases not matched to a gene: 13. This CDR3 has 15 residues. Germline CDR1 reads GTSNPN; CDR2 reads SVGIG (reference sequence). The CDR3 is CAWRDPNDRDNGYTF. DNA of the CDR3: TGTGCCTGGAGGGATCCGAACGACAGGGATAATGGCTACACCTTC.

DNA of the CDR3: TGCGCCAGCAGCCGACACTTTTCCCGGGACAGGGTCACAGATACGCAGTATTTT. Translated, it gives CASSRHFSRDRVTDTQYF. The chain is built from TRBV5-1 and TRBJ2-3; 9 nucleotides line up with TRBD1. This CDR3 spans 18 amino acids. V was pared by 4 bases and J by 2 bases, with 14 bases of the junction left unmatched. Germline loops: CDR1 SGHRS, CDR2 YFSETQ.

The V gene is TRBV5-8, the J gene TRBJ2-1; D is ambiguous. Trimming cost V 1 base and J 0 bases, with 14 bases left between them. The CDR3 length is 17 residues. Germline V CDR1 and CDR2: SGHTS, YDEGEE. The CDR3 protein is CASSLFSGLSSYNEQFF. The CDR3 DNA reads as TGTGCCAGCAGCTTGTTCTCGGGTTTGAGCTCCTACAATGAGCAGTTCTTC.

This clone was seen a handful of times. J is TRBJ2-1 and V is TRBV2; TRBD1 matches at 7 bases. The length of the CDR3 is 16 residues. Germline trimming cut 6 bases from V and 6 bases from J; bases unmatched to any gene: 14. Germline values: CDR1 SNHLY, CDR2 FYNNEI. The CDR3 DNA follows: TGTGCCAGCAGCGGACAGCGGCAGGGGGTAGGCAATGAGCAGTTCTTC. It translates to CASSGQRQGVGNEQFF. The full variable domain, rest sourced from reference TRBV2 and TRBJ2-1, is EPEVTQTPSHQVTQMGQEVILRCVPISNHLYFYWYRQILGQKVEFLVSFYNNEISEKSEIFDDQFSVERPDGSNFTLKIRSTKLEDSAMYFCASSGQRQGVGNEQFFGPGTRLTVL.

This sequence joins TRBV12-3 or TRBV12-4 and TRBJ1-2, with TRBD1 as a possible D gene (6 bases). This CDR3 comprises 13 residues. The ends were cut back, 2 bases at V and 7 bases at J, with 11 bases in the middle. Here the CDR3 reads CASSLLQGGGYTF. The CDR3 DNA follows: TGTGCCAGCAGTTTACTACAGGGCGGTGGCTACACCTTC.

The chain links TRBV6-5 to TRBJ2-5; D may be TRBD2 (6 bases). This CDR3 has 13 residues. CDR1 MNHEY and CDR2 SVGAGI come from the germline V gene. Deletions cut 5 bases from V and 1 base from J, with 8 bases between. This CDR3 reads CASSTGSQETQYF. The CDR3 DNA sequence: TGTGCCAGCAGTACCGGGAGCCAAGAGACCCAGTACTTC.

V usage is TRBV18 and J usage is TRBJ2-2, with 7 bases lining up with TRBD1. The trim removed 3 bases at V and 2 bases at J, leaving 3 bases unmatched. Germline lookup yields CDR1 KGHSH and CDR2 LQKENI. CDR3 length equals 15 residues. The CDR3 here is CASSPDRKNTGELFF. CDR3 nucleotides: TGTGCCAGCTCACCGGACAGGAAAAACACCGGGGAGCTGTTTTTT.

J is TRBJ1-2 and V is TRBV9, with D unresolved. The CDR3 is 13 residues long. The germline CDR1 and CDR2 sequences are SGDLS and YYNGEE. Trimming pared 2 bases from V and 5 bases from J, leaving 10 bases between. CDR3 region: CASSVGSFYGYTF. The CDR3 DNA reads as TGTGCCAGCAGCGTGGGCTCCTTTTATGGCTACACCTTC.

The J gene is TRBJ1-1, the V gene TRBV7-8; D is undetermined. CDR3 length equals 14 residues. Germline-derived CDR1 and CDR2 are SGHVS and FQNEAQ. V dropped 5 bases and J dropped 0 bases, with 10 bases sitting between them. The CDR3 DNA follows: TGTGCCAGCAGCCCAGAGGCATTGAACACTGAAGCTTTCTTT. It translates to CASSPEALNTEAFF.